This T cell receptor beta chain stems from a study of technical replicates of blood from a few donors. Using immunoSEQ multiplex PCR, the repertoire was profiled, and TCRdb retains in-frame clones only, with some absent. The sample yields tens of thousands of clones, 96% seen once. The CDR3 is 15 residues long. Per germline, CDR1 MNHEY and CDR2 SVGAGI. Trimming took 6 bases from V and 2 from J, leaving 15 bases between them. The sequence was collected from a human donor in good health. The sequenced sample consisted of T cells isolated from PBMCs. This rearrangement joins TRBV6-5 to TRBJ2-3; D not resolved. The CDR3 here is CASSNPFALTDTQYF. CDR3 DNA sequence: TGTGCCAGCAGCAACCCTTTCGCGCTCACAGATACGCAGTATTTT.